This T cell receptor (beta chain) came from a study of TIL therapy for anti-PD-1-resistant metastatic lung cancer. At the level of the study: By whole-exome sequencing, median non-synonymous tumor mutation burden was over 1.2 mutations per megabase. The study's findings and limits: Infused TIL clonotypes partially replaced the baseline blood repertoire, then decayed over months. This highly selected cohort may not generalize to typical lung cancer patients.

For this clone: What it binds is unknown.

Time point in this sample: pre-treatment sample, taken before nivolumab and TIL therapy. Adults with stage 4 NSCLC were enrolled in a phase I trial. Germline V gene lookup returns CDR1 SGHDT and CDR2 YYEEEE. The CDR3 runs to 14 residues. The V end lost 2 bases, the J end lost 2 bases, and 9 bases lay between the germline ends. The libraries were made with immunoSEQ v3. The data were produced by immunoSEQ multiplex PCR, yet TCRdb's version contains in-frame clones alone and is incomplete. This table has tens of thousands of clones, around 80% appearing once. The source was blood, collected at baseline. This TCR was sampled from a man between 65 and 80 years old with non-small cell lung cancer. This rearrangement joins TRBV5-6 to TRBJ2-3; D remains unclear. CDR3 region: CASSFYGPTDTQYF. The CDR3 region has the DNA TGTGCCAGCAGCTTTTACGGCCCCACAGATACGCAGTATTTT.